Below, one T cell receptor (beta chain) is given with its context. Its antigen is still unknown. No qualities accompany the bases; no much larger clone lies one base away. The data are from a study of breast tumors, draining lymph nodes, adjacent tissues (dated by TCRdb to 2015 to 2016). In terms of the full investigation: Breast cancer patients provided tumor, adjacent nontumor tissue and axillary lymph nodes, and the study compared the TCR beta repertoires across these three sources. In human breast cancer, the study set out to evaluate how tumor, surrounding tissue and draining lymph node repertoires relate to one another and whether T cells may move between these sites.

The germline V gene encodes CDR1 SGHTA and CDR2 FQGTGA. From the cysteine through the phenylalanine, the CDR3 covers 17 amino acids. The DNA shown is the 51-base CDR3, in frame from base 1. V is reduced by 1 base and J by 7 bases, leaving a spacing of 19 bases between them. The research as a whole found: Tumor T-cell repertoires showed less diversity than lymph node repertoires and more diversity than nontumor tissue repertoires, and tumor T-cell repertoires showed preferential V and J gene usage. The data were considered consistent with the idea that most tumor T cells come from the lymph node and then expand in tumor tissue. In luminal-like breast cancer, tumor and nontumor tissue repertoires resembled each other significantly more than in basal-like breast cancer. The study presented the conclusion that tumor T cells originate in lymph nodes as consistent with a hypothesis, not as something directly demonstrated.

Sequencing used an Illumina HiSeq 2000. Multiplex PCR amplification was used to generate the TCR beta chain libraries. High-throughput sequencing was used to analyze the amplified TCR beta chain products. TCRdb reran the public reads through fastp at Q25 and MiXCR, keeping productive beta chains. Merged by CDR3 protein, the rows form single entries marked with the most common genes and DNA. The sample records 150,000 to 200,000 distinct CDR3 sequences, about 34% of which are singletons. The ten top clones hold approximately 3.9% of the sample. Lymph node samples came from the axillary draining lymph nodes of breast cancer patients.

Rearrangement joined TRBV7-3 to TRBJ1-4, and perhaps TRBD1 as D gene, on 6 matching bases. The sample comprised axillary lymph node tissue. The TCR sequence derives from a female donor with breast cancer. Some clones in this sample may be carry-over from other donors' samples. Read as DNA, the sequence is TGTGCCAGCAGCTTAAGTAGACAGCTGGGGGCGGGTGAAAAACTGTTTTTT. The translation is CASSLSRQLGAGEKLFF.